This T cell receptor beta chain was documented in a study of blood T cell repertoires in COVID-19. Study summary: Samples taken during acute and convalescent COVID-19 were collected in the United States, Italy and Spain. PBMCs, B-cell-depleted T cells, or T cells were the source of the cDNA or gDNA that made up the material.

Trimming cost V 4 bases and J 5 bases; bases outside gene matches: 5. Germline V gene sequence: CDR1 MNHEY, CDR2 SMNVEV (reference sequence). CDR3 length: 15 amino acids. Per the study methods: How many nucleated cells were present was estimated from reference gene primer amplification. This table comes from immunoSEQ multiplex PCR, and its TCRdb copy is limited to in-frame clones, with some not included. For V, J and clone size, that table is used; D and trimming come from the DNA. The sample includes some 110,000 clones, 85% to 90% of them seen just once. Seattle patients were enrolled during active infection and followed longitudinally.

This receptor was obtained from a woman older than 75 with COVID-19, enrolled during active disease. This chain uses TRBV27 with TRBJ1-4; 9 bases map to TRBD1. Sequencing input: peripheral blood. CDR3: CASSWGTGTNEKLFF. The CDR3 DNA reads as TGTGCCAGCAGTTGGGGGACAGGGACCAATGAAAAACTGTTTTTT.